This paragraph covers one T cell receptor beta chain sequence. Its antigen is unidentified. A read error is possible here, since a much larger clone lies one base away. As to time point: sample taken at primary tumor resection. TCRs were sequenced from unsorted whole RNA of tumor, nontumor lung or PBMC. This entry comes from a study of spatial heterogeneity in lung cancer. Findings and limits, study-wide: Intratumoral expanded alpha and beta TCR counts were found to track tumor mutation counts.

The CDR3 contains 14 residues. Looked up from germline, CDR1 is SGDLS and CDR2 is YYNGEE. TCRdb independently ran MiXCR on the 5' RACE reads; one entry per CDR3 protein. The sample has about 13,000 distinct CDR3 sequences; 3% to 4% are singletons. The sample consisted of lung tumor tissue, taken at surgery. This clonotype was obtained from a male donor with early-stage non-small cell lung cancer. The chain combines TRBV9 with TRBJ1-6, with D possibly TRBD1 on 5 matching bases. CDR3 sequence reads: CASSITGYNSPLRF. CDR3 DNA: TGTGCCAGCAGTATTACAGGATATAATTCACCCCTCCGCTTT.